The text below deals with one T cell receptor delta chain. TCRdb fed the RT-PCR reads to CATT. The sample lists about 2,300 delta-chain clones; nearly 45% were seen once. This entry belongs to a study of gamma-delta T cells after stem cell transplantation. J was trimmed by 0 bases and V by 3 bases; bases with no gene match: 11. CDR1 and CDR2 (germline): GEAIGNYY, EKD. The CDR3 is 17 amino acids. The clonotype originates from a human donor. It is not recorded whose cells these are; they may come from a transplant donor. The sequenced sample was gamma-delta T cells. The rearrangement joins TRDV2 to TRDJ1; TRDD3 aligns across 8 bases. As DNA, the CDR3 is TGTGCCTGTGACCCGGTACTGGGGGCCCTGTACACCGATAAACTCATCTTT. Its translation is CACDPVLGALYTDKLIF.